This entry describes one T cell receptor (beta chain). This entry is derived from a study of cytomegalovirus exposure and HLA in healthy donors. PCR used 60 Vbeta primers and 13 Jbeta primers. Sequencing used immunoSEQ multiplex PCR; TCRdb keeps in-frame clones, though not all of them. The sample lists fewer than 200,000 clones; roughly 85% were seen once. CDR3 length equals 16 residues. Germline CDR1 and CDR2: MDHEN and SYDVKM. V shed 5 bases, J shed 3 bases, and the junction held 9 bases outside the gene matches. Donors had nominal health at sampling but likely had unrecorded immune exposures. This TCR was sampled from a man in his forties in good health and CMV-seropositive. The genes are TRBV28 and TRBJ2-1; 8 bases are a match to TRBD2. Sequenced sample: PBMCs. CDR3: CASSTPGAGVYNEQFF. The CDR3 nucleotides are TGTGCCAGCAGTACCCCGGGAGCGGGAGTCTACAATGAGCAGTTCTTC. The full variable domain, in which reference TRBV28 and TRBJ2-1 provide the parts outside the CDR3, is DVKVTQSSRYLVKRTGEKVFLECVQDMDHENMFWYRQDPGLGLRLIYFSYDVKMKEKGDIPEGYSVSREKKERFSLILESASTNQTSMYLCASSTPGAGVYNEQFFGPGTRLTVL.